The subject of this entry is one T cell receptor (beta chain). Its antigen remains unknown. This sample was included in a study of cytomegalovirus exposure and HLA in healthy donors. Study overall: Of several hundred genotyped donors, 81% grouped in the Caucasian-associated ancestry cluster. Study-wide results and caveats: TCR beta chains associated with HLA were, in a later analysis, more clonally expanded than equally common others.

The donors comprised healthy bone marrow donors. PCR primers comprised 60 Vbeta and 13 Jbeta primers. Sequencing used immunoSEQ multiplex PCR; TCRdb keeps in-frame clones, though not all of them. This table has around 190,000 clones, around four fifths appearing once. The CDR3 is made up of 16 amino acids. The germline gives CDR1 SGHDT, CDR2 YYEEEE. Trimming took 0 bases from V and 2 from J, leaving 12 bases between them. The genes are TRBV5-6 and TRBJ2-1; D possibly corresponds to TRBD2 (6 bases). Material for sequencing was PBMCs. This TCR was recovered from a man aged 35 to 55 in good health and CMV-seropositive. The DNA of the CDR3 is TGTGCCAGCAGCTTGGCCGGGGGACCCCCCTACAATGAGCAGTTCTTC. Its protein product is CASSLAGGPPYNEQFF.